Listed here are 3 T cell receptor beta chains from one sample, sequenced in a study of T cell repertoires in cytomegalovirus infection. TCRdb itself ran the reads through MiXCR, one entry per CDR3 protein. The sample consists of over 100,000 distinct CDR3 sequences, 10% of them appearing once. The antigens of these receptors remain unknown. The material sequenced was PBMCs, sequenced either directly or after in vitro stimulation (not recorded which). The receptors were sampled from a human donor in good health (CMV status not recorded). Some clones in this sample may be carry-over from other donors' samples.

The chain recombines TRBV5-1 with TRBJ1-4; D is perhaps TRBD1 (6 bases). V was clipped by 4 bases and J by 2 bases, with 12 bases between them. The CDR3 is 15 residues long. CDR1 SGHRS and CDR2 YFSETQ come from the germline V gene. The CDR3 loop reads CASSLWGQTNEKLFF. The CDR3 DNA follows: TGCGCCAGCAGCCTGTGGGGGCAGACTAATGAAAAACTGTTTTTT.

This clonotype was picked up many times. The chain recombines TRBV14 with TRBJ2-1; 9 bases align to TRBD2. Per the germline V gene, CDR1 is SGHDN and CDR2 is FVKESK. The CDR3 is made up of 17 amino acids. V dropped 3 bases and J dropped 6; count of bases not matched to a gene: 12. The chain's CDR3 is CASSQMTGTSPINEQFF. The CDR3 bases are TGTGCCAGCAGCCAGATGACCGGGACTAGCCCCATCAATGAGCAGTTCTTC.

This clonotype was observed at least ten times. The V gene is TRBV4-3, the J gene TRBJ2-1; D is ambiguous. This CDR3 comprises 14 residues. V gave up 0 bases and J gave up 9 bases, with 12 bases separating them. The germline CDR1 and CDR2 sequences are LGHNA and YSLEER. CDR3 sequence reads: CASSQDSRFGEQFF. In DNA, the CDR3 is TGCGCCAGCAGCCAAGATTCTAGGTTTGGTGAGCAGTTCTTC.